This T cell receptor beta chain stems from a study of identical twins. General study findings and limits: For out-of-frame beta sequences, excess twin sharing was weaker. For out-of-frame alpha sequences shared by twins, low generation probability was in excess.

One entry per CDR3 protein results from TCRdb running MiXCR on the 5' RACE reads. This table holds 500,000 to 700,000 distinct CDR3 sequences, roughly 7.1% found once. This CDR3 is built from 13 residues. Trimming left V 6 bases short and J 3 bases short, with 9 bases between. Germline CDR1 is KGHSH and CDR2 is LQKENI. This clonotype showed up just a few times. Its antigen is still unknown. This sample was shared with a second study, whose subject was yellow fever vaccine responses in identical twins.

This rearrangement joins TRBV18 to TRBJ1-3, with D perhaps matching TRBD1 (5 bases). The specimen was PBMCs. The receptor's source is a woman between 18 and 29 years old in good health. Here the CDR3 DNA reads TGTGCCAGCTCCGGGACGCGTGGAAACACCATATATTTT. Its translation: CASSGTRGNTIYF. Variable domain in full (rest from reference TRBV18 and TRBJ1-3): NAGVMQNPRHLVRRRGQEARLRCSPMKGHSHVYWYRQLPEEGLKFMVYLQKENIIDESGMPKERFSAEFPKEGPSILRIQQVVRGDSAAYFCASSGTRGNTIYFGEGSWLTVV.